This T cell receptor beta chain comes out of a study of blood T cell repertoires in COVID-19. Study-level background: Acute-phase and convalescent COVID-19 samples originated in the United States, Italy and Spain. PBMCs, B-cell-depleted T cells, or T cells provided the cDNA or gDNA that made up the material.

The V and J ends lost 0 bases and 5 bases, in that order; junction bases with no gene match: 6. Germline lookup yields CDR1 MNHEY and CDR2 SVGEGT. The CDR3 spans 15 residues. The count of this clone is one. Original methodology: Amplified reference gene primers provided the basis for estimating nucleated cell counts. TCRdb keeps only in-frame clones here, not all; method: immunoSEQ multiplex PCR. Clone size and V and J calls were adopted from that table, with D and trimming inferred from the DNA. Here the sample spans some 100,000 clones, 85% to 90% being singletons. The receptor comes from a human donor in a cohort sampled during active COVID-19. V gene TRBV6-2 or TRBV6-3 combines with J gene TRBJ2-7; 8 positions match TRBD1. Sequencing was done on a sample of peripheral blood. The CDR3 nucleotides read TGTGCCAGCAGTTACTCTGGGACAGGCTCTAACGAGCAGTACTTC. Translated, it gives CASSYSGTGSNEQYF.